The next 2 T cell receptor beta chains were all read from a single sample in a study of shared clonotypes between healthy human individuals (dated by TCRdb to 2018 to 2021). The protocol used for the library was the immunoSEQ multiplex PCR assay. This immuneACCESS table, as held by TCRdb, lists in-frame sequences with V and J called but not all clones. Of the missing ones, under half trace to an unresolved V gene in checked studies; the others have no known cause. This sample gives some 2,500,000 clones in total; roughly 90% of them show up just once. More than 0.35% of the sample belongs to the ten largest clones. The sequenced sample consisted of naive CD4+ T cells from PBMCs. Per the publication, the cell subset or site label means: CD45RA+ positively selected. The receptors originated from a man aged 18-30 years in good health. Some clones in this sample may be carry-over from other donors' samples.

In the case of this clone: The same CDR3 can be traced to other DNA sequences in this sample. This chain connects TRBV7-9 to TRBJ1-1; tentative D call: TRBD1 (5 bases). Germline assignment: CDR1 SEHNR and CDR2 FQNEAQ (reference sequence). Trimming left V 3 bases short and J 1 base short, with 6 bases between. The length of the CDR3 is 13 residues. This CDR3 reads CASSFQGNTEAFF. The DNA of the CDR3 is TGTGCCAGCAGCTTCCAGGGGAACACTGAAGCTTTCTTT.

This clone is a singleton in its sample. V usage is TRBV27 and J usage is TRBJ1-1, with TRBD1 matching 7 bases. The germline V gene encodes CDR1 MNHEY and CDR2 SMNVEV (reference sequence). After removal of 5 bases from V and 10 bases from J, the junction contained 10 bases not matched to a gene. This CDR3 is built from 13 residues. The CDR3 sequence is CASSPKTGSGAFF. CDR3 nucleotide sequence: TGTGCCAGCAGTCCCAAGACAGGGAGCGGAGCTTTCTTT.